A selection of T cell receptor beta chains follows, all from one sample in a study of circulating and synovial CD4+ cells in juvenile arthritis. Sequencing was performed with immunoSEQ multiplex PCR; in TCRdb, only in-frame clones are kept and a portion is missing. The table has 25,000 to 35,000 clones, 80% to 95% seen once. The sequenced sample consisted of CD4+ T cells from blood. All receptors come from a human donor with juvenile idiopathic arthritis. CDR3s leave out the opening cysteine and the closing phenylalanine or tryptophan.

v_gene	j_gene	CDR3aa
TRBV28	TRBJ2-7	ASSPGTSGRARYEQY
TRBV5-4	TRBJ2-7	ASSSDSSLSYEQY
TRBV27	TRBJ2-4	ASSLSPAGALNIQY
TRBV6-5	TRBJ2-7	ASSYKAQGTYEQY
TRBV14	TRBJ2-7	ASSQQRLEQY
TRBV6-1	TRBJ1-2	ASTTGPYGYT
TRBV10-3	TRBJ1-1	AISESGANTEAF
TRBV28	TRBJ2-7	ASSLYPTRTYEQY
TRBV7-3	TRBJ2-5	ASSVAGGQETQY
TRBV9	TRBJ2-3	ASSVAQGEVTDTQY
TRBV2	TRBJ1-5	ASSEALQGGQPQH
TRBV7-8	TRBJ1-1	ASEAGTGFASEAF
TRBV6-1	TRBJ2-3	ASSELVFSTDTQY
TRBV9	TRBJ2-3	ASSDPSHGTDTQY
TRBV11-3	TRBJ1-6	ASSLARGSPLH
TRBV10-3	TRBJ2-3	AISETGVRDTQY
TRBV19	TRBJ2-1	ASKTGVSYNEQF
TRBV5-1	TRBJ2-1	ASSLIAGGTYNEQF
TRBV7-9	TRBJ2-1	ASSLAWDRVGEQF
TRBV5-1	TRBJ2-5	ASRPVGTGQETQY
TRBV28	TRBJ2-3	ASSLLGATTDTQY
TRBV12-5	TRBJ2-1	ASGLGDRNNEQF
TRBV19	TRBJ2-2	ASSSGVLRGELF
TRBV9	TRBJ1-6	ASSVRSQPNSPLH
TRBV10-3	TRBJ1-5	AIGEGRSGDQPQH
TRBV5-1	TRBJ2-1	ASRHGTSGRNEQF
TRBV5-1	TRBJ2-7	ASSLGSSSGIYEQY
TRBV4-1	-	ASSLTSGSWDEQY
TRBV6-6	TRBJ1-2	ASSYSGGWDYGYT
TRBV9	TRBJ2-2	ASSVSSGELF
TRBV13	TRBJ2-7	ASSLGTGGGYEQY
TRBV28	TRBJ1-4	ASGGGLGTTNEKLF
TRBV18	TRBJ1-6	ASSPTGSKNSPLH
TRBV5-1	TRBJ2-5	ASSYGAQETQY
TRBV14	TRBJ2-7	ASSQDGTGRSYEQY
TRBV5-3	TRBJ2-3	ARSSSSYPTDTQY
TRBV29-1	TRBJ1-2	SFTTGSNYGYT
TRBV12-5	TRBJ2-2	ASGSREIGELF
TRBV21-1	TRBJ2-7	ASRGQKAYEQY
TRBV7-2	TRBJ2-7	ASSLAGDYEQY
TRBV10-3	TRBJ2-1	AVRQSDISYNEQF
TRBV6-1	TRBJ2-7	ASSNLAVSSYEQY
TRBV6-5	TRBJ1-6	ASSYGPASPLH
TRBV5-1	TRBJ2-1	ASRGTSGSHSYNEQF
TRBV5-1	TRBJ2-1	ASSLRAGGEGNEQF